The 17 T cell receptor beta chains reported below all come from one sample, sequenced in a study of T cell responses to AZD1222 COVID-19 vaccine. The data were produced by immunoSEQ multiplex PCR, yet TCRdb's version contains in-frame clones alone and is incomplete. This sample yields some 95,000 clones, of which 85% to 90% are seen a single time; over 10% belongs to the top ten. This material consisted of peripheral blood, taken 28 days after the second AZD1222 dose. The receptors were sampled from an adult who received the AZD1222 COVID-19 vaccine.

This clone was seen once. The chain combines TRBV5-1 with TRBJ2-7; tentatively, D is TRBD2 (5 bases). There are 15 residues in the CDR3. Germline CDR1 and CDR2: SGHRS and YFSETQ. The V and J ends lost 5 bases and 5 bases respectively, with 20 bases between them. The CDR3 loop reads CASSFDLGSNNEQYF. The CDR3 DNA reads TGCGCCAGCAGTTTTGATTTGGGGAGTAACAACGAGCAGTACTTC. The whole variable domain, filled in from reference TRBV5-1 and TRBJ2-7, reads KAGVTQTPRYLIKTRGQQVTLSCSPISGHRSVSWYQQTPGQGLQFLFEYFSETQRNKGNFPGRFSGRQFSNSRSEMNVSTLELGDSALYLCASSFDLGSNNEQYFGPGTRLTVT.

This chain links TRBV18 with TRBJ1-4; D gene unclear. The germline gives CDR1 KGHSH, CDR2 LQKENI. V dropped 2 bases and J dropped 0 bases, with 7 bases sitting between them. The CDR3 is made up of 15 amino acids. The DNA for the CDR3 is TGTGCCAGCTCACCAGTAGTTGCAACTAATGAAAAACTGTTTTTT. Translating it yields CASSPVVATNEKLFF.

V usage is TRBV5-1 and J usage is TRBJ2-2; either TRBD1 or TRBD2 may supply D (5 bases each). V lost 7 bases, J lost 0 bases, and 13 bases lay in between. The CDR3 extends over 15 amino acids. Germline V CDR1 and CDR2: SGHRS, YFSETQ. The CDR3 region has the DNA TGCGCCAGCGGTCCGGGGCATACGAACACCGGGGAGCTGTTTTTT. Protein sequence: CASGPGHTNTGELFF. The entire variable domain, with the rest obtained from reference TRBV5-1 and TRBJ2-2, is as follows: KAGVTQTPRYLIKTRGQQVTLSCSPISGHRSVSWYQQTPGQGLQFLFEYFSETQRNKGNFPGRFSGRQFSNSRSEMNVSTLELGDSALYLCASGPGHTNTGELFFGEGSRLTVL.

This rearrangement joins TRBV5-1 to TRBJ1-2, with D possibly being TRBD1 (6 bases). This CDR3 is built from 13 residues. In germline, CDR1 is SGHRS, CDR2 YFSETQ. V was cut by 4 bases and J by 1 base, with 8 bases left in between. The CDR3 reads CASSGQYNYGYTF. CDR3 in DNA: TGCGCCAGCAGCGGACAGTATAACTATGGCTACACCTTC.

V usage is TRBV3-1 (or the pseudogene TRBV3-2) and J usage is TRBJ2-3; D assignment may be TRBD1 or TRBD2 (5 bases each). The CDR3 is 17 residues long. Between the trimmed V and J ends, which lost 4 bases and 1 base, there was a span of 18 bases. In germline, CDR1 is LGHDT, CDR2 YNNKEL (reference sequence). The CDR3 here is CASSRGTWPGGTDTQYF. The CDR3 nucleotides read TGTGCCAGCAGCCGAGGGACCTGGCCTGGAGGCACAGATACGCAGTATTTT.

This rearrangement joins TRBV7-6 to TRBJ2-1; D ambiguous. The CDR3 consists of 15 residues. V lost 5 bases to trimming and J lost 4 bases, with 15 bases between them. The V gene's germline CDR1 is SGHVS and CDR2 FNYEAQ. This CDR3 is CASSPRRWQYNEQFF. CDR3 in DNA: TGTGCCAGCAGCCCCCGTAGGTGGCAGTACAATGAGCAGTTCTTC.

CDR3 bases: TGTGCCAGCAGGGCCGGGAATCAGCCCCAGCATTTT. It translates to CASRAGNQPQHF. The J gene is TRBJ1-5, the V gene TRBV6-5; D unresolved. The CDR3 has 12 residues. Germline loops: CDR1 MNHEY, CDR2 SVGAGI. V was pared by 6 bases and J by 4 bases, with 7 bases between.

The chain uses TRBV6-5 and TRBJ2-7, with 8 bases identical to TRBD2. CDR3 length: 14 residues. CDR1 and CDR2 (germline): MNHEY, SVGAGI. The V and J ends lost 9 bases and 4 bases, in that order; junction bases with no gene match: 11. CDR3 DNA: TGTGCCAGTACCGTCGGGGGGGAGGCGTACGAGCAGTACTTC. Translating it yields CASTVGGEAYEQYF.

The chain recombines TRBV6-5 with TRBJ1-4, with no clear D. The length of the CDR3 is 15 residues. CDR1 and CDR2 from the germline V gene are MNHEY and SVGAGI. V was clipped by 6 bases and J by 0 bases, with 11 bases between them. For the CDR3, the DNA is TGTGCCAGCAGCGGACGGTTTGCAACTAATGAAAAACTGTTTTTT. Amino acid sequence: CASSGRFATNEKLFF.

This sequence joins TRBV30 and TRBJ1-2; no definite D call. Germline V gene sequence: CDR1 GTSNPN, CDR2 SVGIG (reference sequence). V dropped 2 bases and J dropped 2 bases, with 9 bases sitting between them. The CDR3 extends over 13 amino acids. The DNA of the CDR3 is TGTGCCTGGAGTTCAGCAGCAAACTATGGCTACACCTTC. Translating gives CAWSSAANYGYTF.

The rearrangement uses TRBV10-2 and TRBJ2-2, with 10 bases that match TRBD2. The CDR3 is made up of 15 amino acids. The V gene's germline CDR1 is WSHSY and CDR2 SAAADI. V was clipped by 7 bases and J by 2 bases; unmatched bases: 4. This chain's CDR3 is CASILAGVNTGELFF. The CDR3 region has the DNA TGCGCCAGCATCCTAGCGGGAGTTAACACCGGGGAGCTGTTTTTT.

The chain employs TRBV3-1 (or the pseudogene TRBV3-2) and TRBJ1-2; 7 nucleotides match TRBD1. The CDR3 contains 14 residues. The germline V gene has CDR1 LGHDT and CDR2 YNNKEL (reference sequence). Unmatched junction bases numbered 6, after V lost 2 bases and J lost 6 bases. CDR3 residues: CASSQRTGSHGYTF. The CDR3 region has the DNA TGTGCCAGCAGCCAACGGACAGGCTCTCATGGCTACACCTTC.

This clone is a singleton in its sample. V is TRBV3-1 (or the pseudogene TRBV3-2) and J is TRBJ1-4, with D possibly being TRBD1 (5 bases). Trimming took off 4 bases at V and 4 bases at J, with 16 bases between the two ends. The CDR3 spans 16 residues. The V gene's germline CDR1 is LGHDT and CDR2 YNNKEL (reference sequence). Here the CDR3 reads CASSPLLGLFNEKLFF. In nucleotides, the CDR3 is TGTGCCAGCAGCCCCCTCCTGGGACTGTTTAATGAAAAACTGTTTTTT.

CDR3 loop: CASALIGGGSYQETQYF. The CDR3 coding sequence is TGTGCCAGCGCCCTTATAGGTGGGGGCTCGTACCAAGAGACCCAGTACTTC. This rearrangement joins TRBV25-1 to TRBJ2-5; tentatively, D is TRBD1 (6 bases). V was trimmed by 8 bases and J by 0 bases, leaving 22 bases between them. From germline, CDR1 is MGHDK and CDR2 SYGVNS. The CDR3 is 17 amino acids.

This clone showed up just once. The rearrangement uses TRBV2 and TRBJ1-4; TRBD1 agrees at 8 bases. Germline CDR1 and CDR2: SNHLY and FYNNEI. This CDR3 comprises 12 residues. The V segment lost 6 bases and the J segment 15 bases; nucleotides outside the gene matches: 9. The DNA of the CDR3 is TGTGCCAGCAGCCGGACAGGGAGGAATTTGTTTTTT. Its protein is CASSRTGRNLFF.

CDR3 region: CASSSYSGTDFDLHF. For the CDR3, the DNA is TGTGCCAGCAGCTCCTACTCCGGGACCGATTTCGACCTCCACTTT. The chain has TRBV7-8 and TRBJ1-6, with a weak D call TRBD1 (5 bases). This CDR3 is 15 amino acids long. Germline CDR1 SGHVS, CDR2 FQNEAQ. Trimming cost V 4 bases and J 15 bases, with 22 bases left between them. Variable domain in full (rest from reference TRBV7-8 and TRBJ1-6): GAGVSQSPRYKVAKRGQDVALRCDPISGHVSLFWYQQALGQGPEFLTYFQNEAQLDKSGLPSDRFFAERPEGSVSTLKIQRTQQEDSAVYLCASSSYSGTDFDLHFGNGTRLTVT.

V and J are TRBV18 and TRBJ1-1; 8 nucleotides match TRBD1. This CDR3 region has 14 residues. In germline, CDR1 is KGHSH, CDR2 LQKENI. V lost 3 bases, J lost 6 bases, and 6 bases stayed unmatched. CDR3 nucleotide sequence: TGTGCCAGCTCACCTGGACAGGGAGGTTCTGAAGCTTTCTTT. Encoded protein: CASSPGQGGSEAFF.